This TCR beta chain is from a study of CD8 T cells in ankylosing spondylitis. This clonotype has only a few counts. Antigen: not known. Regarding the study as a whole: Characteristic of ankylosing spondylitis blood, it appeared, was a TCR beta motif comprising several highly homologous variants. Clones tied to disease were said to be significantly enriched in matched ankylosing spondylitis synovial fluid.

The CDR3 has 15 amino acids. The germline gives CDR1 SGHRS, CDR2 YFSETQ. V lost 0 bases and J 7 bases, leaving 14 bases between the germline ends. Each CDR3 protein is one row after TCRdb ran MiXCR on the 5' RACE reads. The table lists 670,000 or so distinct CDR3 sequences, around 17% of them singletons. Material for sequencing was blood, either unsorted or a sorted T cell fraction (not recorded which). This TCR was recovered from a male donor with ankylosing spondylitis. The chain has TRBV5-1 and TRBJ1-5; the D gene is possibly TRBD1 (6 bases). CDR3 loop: CASSLEGGAGQPQHF. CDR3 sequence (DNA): TGCGCCAGCAGCTTGGAGGGGGGGGCAGGGCAGCCCCAGCATTTT.